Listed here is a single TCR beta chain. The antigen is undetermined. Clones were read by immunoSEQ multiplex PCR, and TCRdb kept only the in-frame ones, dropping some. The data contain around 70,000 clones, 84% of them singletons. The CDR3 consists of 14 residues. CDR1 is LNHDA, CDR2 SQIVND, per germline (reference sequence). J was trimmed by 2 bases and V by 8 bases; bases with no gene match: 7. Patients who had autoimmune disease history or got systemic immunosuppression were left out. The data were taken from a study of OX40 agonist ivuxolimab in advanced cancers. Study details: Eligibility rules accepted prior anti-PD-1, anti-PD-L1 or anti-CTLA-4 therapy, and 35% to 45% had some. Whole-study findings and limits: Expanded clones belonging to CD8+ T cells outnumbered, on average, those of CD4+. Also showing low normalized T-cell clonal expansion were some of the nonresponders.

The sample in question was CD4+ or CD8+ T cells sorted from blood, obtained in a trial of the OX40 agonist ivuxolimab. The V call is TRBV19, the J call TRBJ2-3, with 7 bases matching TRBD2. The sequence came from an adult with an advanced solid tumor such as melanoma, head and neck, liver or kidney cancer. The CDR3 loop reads CASASGILTDTQYF. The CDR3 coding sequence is TGTGCCAGTGCCAGCGGGATCCTCACAGATACGCAGTATTTT.